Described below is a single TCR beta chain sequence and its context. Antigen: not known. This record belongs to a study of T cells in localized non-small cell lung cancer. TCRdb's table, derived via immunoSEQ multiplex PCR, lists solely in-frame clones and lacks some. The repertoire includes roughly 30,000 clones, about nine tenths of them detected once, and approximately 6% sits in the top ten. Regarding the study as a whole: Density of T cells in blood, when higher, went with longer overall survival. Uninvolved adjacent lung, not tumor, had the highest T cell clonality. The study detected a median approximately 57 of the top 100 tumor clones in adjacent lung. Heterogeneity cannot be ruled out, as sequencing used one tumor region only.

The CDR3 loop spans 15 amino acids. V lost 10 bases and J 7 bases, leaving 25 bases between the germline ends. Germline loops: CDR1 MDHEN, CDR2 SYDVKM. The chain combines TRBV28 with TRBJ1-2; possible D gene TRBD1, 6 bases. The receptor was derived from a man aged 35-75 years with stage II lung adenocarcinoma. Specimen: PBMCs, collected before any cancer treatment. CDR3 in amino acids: CATERPLGGEAGYTF. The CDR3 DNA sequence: TGTGCCACCGAAAGGCCCCTGGGGGGCGAAGCTGGCTACACCTTC.